These T cell receptor beta chains were read from a single sample in a study of CD4 and CD8 cells across lung adenocarcinoma regions. TCRdb itself ran the PCR reads through MiXCR, one entry per CDR3 protein. Found here are about 8,400 distinct CDR3 sequences, over 50% of them singletons; the top ten hold under 25%. The specimen sequenced was CD4+ T cells from the center of a lung tumor. The receptor set was obtained from a female donor with lung adenocarcinoma. The CD4 and CD8 labels of this study may be unreliable. Each CDR3 is given with its conserved first and last residue. The D gene is left open where the match is weak. Some rows have no size entry. The others give once, few or many, or a class for an expanded clone.

TRBD2	TRBV7-3	.	TRBJ2-1	CASSLRGPGTSWDNEQFF	TGTGCCAGCAGCCTCCGGGGGCCCGGGACTAGCTGGGACAATGAGCAGTTCTTC
TRBD1	TRBV6-1	few	TRBJ2-7	CASGMTGSYEQYF	TGTGCCAGCGGAATGACAGGGTCCTACGAGCAGTACTTC
.	TRBV7-9	.	TRBJ2-3	CASSSSLGADTQYF	TGTGCCAGCAGCTCCAGTTTAGGGGCAGATACGCAGTATTTT
.	TRBV7-6	medium-sized	TRBJ2-5	CASSQGGGRETQYF	TGTGCCAGCAGCCAGGGAGGGGGCCGGGAGACCCAGTACTTC
TRBD2	TRBV10-2	.	TRBJ2-7	CASSQEGIAGVRHEQYF	TGCGCCAGCAGTCAAGAGGGAATAGCGGGAGTTCGCCACGAGCAGTACTTC
TRBD2	TRBV6-1	.	TRBJ2-3	CASRVPGGSDTETQYF	TGTGCCAGCAGGGTGCCCGGCGGGAGTGATACAGAGACGCAGTATTTT
.	TRBV4-1	once	TRBJ2-5	CAGGLGGGGTETQYF	TGCGCCGGGGGGCTCGGGGGCGGTGGCACAGAGACCCAGTATTTC
.	TRBV6-5	medium-sized	TRBJ2-3	CASSYSLVASTDTQYF	TGTGCCAGCAGTTACTCCCTAGTAGCCAGCACAGATACGCAGTATTTT
.	TRBV28	many	TRBJ1-2	CASSRNWGRGGYTF	TGTGCCAGCAGTCGTAACTGGGGACGGGGCGGCTACACCTTC
TRBD2	TRBV7-6	few	TRBJ2-1	CASSPVISGGGEQFF	TGTGCCAGCAGCCCCGTTATCAGCGGGGGGGGTGAGCAGTTCTTC
.	TRBV6-5	medium-sized	TRBJ1-4	CASSLTQTATNEKLFF	TGTGCCAGCAGTTTGACCCAGACGGCAACTAATGAAAAACTGTTTTTT
TRBD2	TRBV6-1	.	TRBJ2-1	CASLAPGGAYNEQFF	TGTGCCAGCCTGGCACCGGGAGGCGCCTACAATGAGCAGTTCTTC
.	TRBV11-2	.	TRBJ2-7	CASSLDRRYSYEQYF	TGTGCCAGCAGCTTAGATCGGCGGTACTCCTACGAGCAGTACTTC
.	TRBV5-1	few	TRBJ2-1	CASSLHQTVATGYEQFF	TGCGCCAGCAGCCTCCACCAGACGGTAGCGACGGGTTATGAGCAGTTCTTC
.	TRBV27	.	TRBJ2-4	CARTNGGGEENTQYF	TGTGCCAGGACCAACGGCGGCGGGGAAGAAAACACCCAGTACTTC
TRBD1	TRBV7-2	few	TRBJ2-1	CASSADRDPSYNEQFF	TGTGCCAGCAGCGCAGACAGGGATCCCTCCTACAATGAGCAGTTCTTC
TRBD1	TRBV6-5	many	TRBJ1-5	CASSSRQGYQPQHF	TGTGCCAGCAGTTCCAGACAGGGTTATCAGCCCCAGCATTTT
.	TRBV7-2	.	TRBJ2-3	CASILAVGADAQYF	TGTGCGAGCATCTTGGCGGTGGGCGCAGATGCGCAGTATTTT
TRBD1	TRBV27	many	TRBJ1-5	CASSPTDRVDQPQHF	TGTGCCAGCAGTCCAACCGACAGGGTCGATCAGCCCCAGCATTTT
.	TRBV6-5	.	TRBJ2-5	CASSYSLGETQYF	TGTGCCAGCAGTTACAGTCTGGGAGAGACCCAGTACTTC
.	TRBV27	.	TRBJ2-3	CASSLYSPGAGSTGAQYF	TGTGCCAGCAGTTTATACTCCCCCGGGGCAGGGAGCACCGGTGCGCAGTATTTT
.	TRBV27	.	TRBJ2-5	CAGANRGGEEDTQYF	TGTGCCGGGGCGAACCGGGGCGGGGAAGAAGACACCCAGTACTTC
TRBD2	TRBV4-1	.	TRBJ2-5	CASSQLIGLAGVTQYF	TGCGCCAGCAGCCAGCTCATAGGACTAGCGGGAGTGACCCAGTACTTC
.	TRBV30	.	TRBJ2-2	CAGSLDMNTGELFF	TGTGCCGGTTCCCTGGACATGAACACCGGGGAGCTGTTTTTT
.	TRBV6-5	.	TRBJ2-1	CASSWDPDNEQFF	TGTGCCAGCAGTTGGGACCCCGACAATGAGCAGTTCTTC
TRBD2	TRBV6-1	.	TRBJ2-1	CASSRLAGGEGEQFF	TGTGCCAGCAGTCGACTAGCGGGAGGAGAAGGAGAGCAGTTCTTC
.	TRBV10-1	.	TRBJ2-5	CAGSGGLAGGAQYF	TGCGCGGGCAGTGGGGGCCTAGCCGGAGGGGCCCAGTACTTC